Below, one T cell receptor beta chain is given with its context. One base away there is no much larger clone; base qualities are not given. Preparation of the library involved the immunoSEQ multiplex PCR assay. What TCRdb holds here is the immuneACCESS table cut down to in-frame rearrangements. Part of the clones is not present; checked against another copy, under half of the missing clones reflect an unresolved V gene, and the others are unexplained. The sample table holds about 63 clones. V is pared back by 3 bases and J by 5 bases, with 22 bases lying between the germline termini. Including cysteine and phenylalanine, the CDR3 has 18 amino acids. The retained sequence is limited to the CDR3, 54 bases, with the frame set at the first base. Looking up the germline V gene (reference sequence) yields CDR1 WNHNN and CDR2 SYGVQD. This entry is derived from a study of T cell repertoires in chronic hepatitis B (dated by TCRdb to between 2018 and 2021).

The sample was HBV polymerase (pol387) epitope-specific CD8+ T cells from PBMCs. The sequence joins TRBV10-1 to TRBJ1-4; the D segment cannot be called with confidence. This clonotype originated in a human donor with chronic hepatitis B virus infection. The encoded CDR3 is CASSDHGCLPVDNEKLFF. The DNA sequence is as follows: TGCGCCAGCAGTGACCATGGATGTCTCCCAGTCGACAATGAAAAACTGTTTTTT.